The T cell receptor (beta chain) described here comes from a study of human T cells and chemical hapten exposure. Findings and caveats of the study: Among TCRs, those above 1 in 1000 frequency were unaffected by DPC sensitization. Expanded TCRs were compared with controls, and the expanded TCRs formed significantly more large CDR3 similarity clusters.

It was the library that attached unique molecular identifiers to individual cDNA molecules. In the original processing: Between about 23,224 and 700,000 TCRs appeared in each sample, and the median stood at around 92,000. TCRdb re-derived calls from the RACE reads in MiXCR, one entry per CDR3 protein. What appears here as the V and J calls and clone size reflects TCRdb's work, not the paper's. This table has some 110,000 distinct CDR3 sequences, about 10% appearing once. This clonotype was detected a few times. Its target is not known. V was pared by 5 bases and J by 7 bases, with 14 bases of the junction left unmatched. The length of the CDR3 is 16 residues. Germline lookup yields CDR1 DFQATT and CDR2 SNEGSKA (reference sequence). Stated time point: patch test 3, about 24 weeks after DPC sensitization. Treatment: therapeutic diphenylcyclopropenone sensitization with weekly scalp DPC.

This receptor was obtained from a woman between 50 and 59 years old with alopecia areata. Some clones in this sample may be carry-over from other donors' samples. This material consisted of whole blood, taken in connection with sensitization to the hapten diphenylcyclopropenone (DPC). The chain couples TRBV20-1 to TRBJ1-2, with 12 bases lining up with TRBD1. The CDR3 sequence: CSAAHAGTGGAGGYTF. The CDR3 DNA sequence: TGCAGTGCTGCACACGCCGGGACAGGGGGCGCGGGTGGCTACACCTTC.